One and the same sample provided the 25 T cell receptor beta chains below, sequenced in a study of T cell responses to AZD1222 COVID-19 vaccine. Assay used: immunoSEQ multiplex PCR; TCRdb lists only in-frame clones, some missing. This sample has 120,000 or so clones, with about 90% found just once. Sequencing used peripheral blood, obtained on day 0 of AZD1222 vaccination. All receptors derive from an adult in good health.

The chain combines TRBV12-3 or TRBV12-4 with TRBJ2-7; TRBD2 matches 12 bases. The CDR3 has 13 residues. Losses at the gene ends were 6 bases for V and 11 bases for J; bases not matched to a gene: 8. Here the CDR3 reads CASSPVASGREYF. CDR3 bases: TGTGCCAGCAGCCCCGTTGCTAGCGGGAGGGAGTACTTC.

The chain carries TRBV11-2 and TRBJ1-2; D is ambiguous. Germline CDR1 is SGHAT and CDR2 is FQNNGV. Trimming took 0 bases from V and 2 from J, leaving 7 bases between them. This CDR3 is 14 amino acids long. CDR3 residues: CASSLEPGNYGYTF. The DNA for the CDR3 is TGTGCCAGCAGCTTAGAACCGGGGAACTATGGCTACACCTTC.

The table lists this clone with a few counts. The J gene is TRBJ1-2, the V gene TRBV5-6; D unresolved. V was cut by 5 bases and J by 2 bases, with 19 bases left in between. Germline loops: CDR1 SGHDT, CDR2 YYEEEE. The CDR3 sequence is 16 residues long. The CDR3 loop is CASRSRRWRQNYGYTF. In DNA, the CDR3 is TGTGCCAGCAGGTCGAGACGGTGGAGGCAAAACTATGGCTACACCTTC.

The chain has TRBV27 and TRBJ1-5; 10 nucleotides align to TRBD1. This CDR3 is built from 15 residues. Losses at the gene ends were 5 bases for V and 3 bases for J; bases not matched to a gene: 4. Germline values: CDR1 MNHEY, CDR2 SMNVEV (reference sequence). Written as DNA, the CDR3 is TGTGCCAGCAGTCGACAGGGGGCCTACAATCAGCCCCAGCATTTT. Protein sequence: CASSRQGAYNQPQHF.

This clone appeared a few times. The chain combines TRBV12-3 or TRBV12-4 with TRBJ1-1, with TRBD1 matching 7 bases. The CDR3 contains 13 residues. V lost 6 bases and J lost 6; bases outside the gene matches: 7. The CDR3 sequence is CASSSGGVAEAFF. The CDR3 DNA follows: TGTGCCAGCAGCTCAGGGGGAGTGGCTGAAGCTTTCTTT.

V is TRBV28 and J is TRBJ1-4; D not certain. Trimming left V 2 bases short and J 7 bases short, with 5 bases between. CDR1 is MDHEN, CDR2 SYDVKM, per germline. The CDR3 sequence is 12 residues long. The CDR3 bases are TGTGCCAGCAGTTTAAAGAGTGAAAAACTGTTTTTT. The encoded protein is CASSLKSEKLFF.

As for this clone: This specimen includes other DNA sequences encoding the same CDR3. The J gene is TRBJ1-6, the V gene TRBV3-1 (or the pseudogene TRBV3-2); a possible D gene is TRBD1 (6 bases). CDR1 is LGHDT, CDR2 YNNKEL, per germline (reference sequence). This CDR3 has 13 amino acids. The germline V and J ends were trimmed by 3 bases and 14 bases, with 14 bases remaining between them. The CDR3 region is CASSHQRRGTLHF. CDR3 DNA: TGTGCCAGCAGCCACCAACGTAGGGGGACCCTCCACTTT.

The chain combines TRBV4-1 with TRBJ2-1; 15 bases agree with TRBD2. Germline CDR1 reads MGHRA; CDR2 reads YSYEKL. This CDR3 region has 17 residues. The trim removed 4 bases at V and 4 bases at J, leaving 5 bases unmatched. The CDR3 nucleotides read TGCGCCAGCAGCCCTTGGACTAGCGGGAGGGAATACAATGAGCAGTTCTTC. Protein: CASSPWTSGREYNEQFF.

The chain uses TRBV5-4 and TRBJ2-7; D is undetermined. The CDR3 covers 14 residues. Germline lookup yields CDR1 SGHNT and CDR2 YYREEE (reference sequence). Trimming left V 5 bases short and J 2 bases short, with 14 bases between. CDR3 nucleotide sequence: TGTGCCAGCAGTCTGGCGCGGCCCCCCTACGAGCAGTACTTC. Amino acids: CASSLARPPYEQYF.

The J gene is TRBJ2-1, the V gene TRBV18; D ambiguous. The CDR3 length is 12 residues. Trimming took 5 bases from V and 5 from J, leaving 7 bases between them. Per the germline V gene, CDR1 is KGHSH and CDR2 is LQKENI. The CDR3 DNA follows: TGTGCCAGCTCATTCCGAGACAATGAGCAGTTCTTC. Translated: CASSFRDNEQFF.

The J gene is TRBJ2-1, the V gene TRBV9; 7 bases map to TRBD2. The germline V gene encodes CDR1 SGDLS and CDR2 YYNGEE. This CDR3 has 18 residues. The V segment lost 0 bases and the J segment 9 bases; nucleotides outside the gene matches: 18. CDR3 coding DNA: TGTGCCAGCAGCGTAGCTTCGGGGCCTCGAGCGGGATTCCCTGAGCAGTTCTTC. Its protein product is CASSVASGPRAGFPEQFF.

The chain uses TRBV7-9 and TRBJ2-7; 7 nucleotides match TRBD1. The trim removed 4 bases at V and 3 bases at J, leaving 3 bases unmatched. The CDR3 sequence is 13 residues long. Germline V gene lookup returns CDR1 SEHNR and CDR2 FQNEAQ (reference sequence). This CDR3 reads CASSSRGLYEQYF. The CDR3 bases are TGTGCCAGCAGCTCAAGGGGGCTCTACGAGCAGTACTTC.

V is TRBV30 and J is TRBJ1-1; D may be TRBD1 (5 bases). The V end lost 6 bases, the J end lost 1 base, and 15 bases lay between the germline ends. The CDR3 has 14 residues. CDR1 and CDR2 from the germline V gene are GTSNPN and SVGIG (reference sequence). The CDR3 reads CACSLGVTNTEAFF. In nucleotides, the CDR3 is TGTGCCTGTTCGTTAGGGGTGACGAACACTGAAGCTTTCTTT.

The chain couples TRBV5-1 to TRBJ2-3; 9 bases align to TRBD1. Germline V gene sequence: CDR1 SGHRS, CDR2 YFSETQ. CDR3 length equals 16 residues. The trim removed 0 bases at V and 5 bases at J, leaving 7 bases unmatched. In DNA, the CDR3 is TGCGCCAGCAGCTTGGCGTCCGGGACAGGGAGAGATACGCAGTATTTT. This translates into CASSLASGTGRDTQYF. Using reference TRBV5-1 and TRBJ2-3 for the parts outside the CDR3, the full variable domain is KAGVTQTPRYLIKTRGQQVTLSCSPISGHRSVSWYQQTPGQGLQFLFEYFSETQRNKGNFPGRFSGRQFSNSRSEMNVSTLELGDSALYLCASSLASGTGRDTQYFGPGTRLTVL.

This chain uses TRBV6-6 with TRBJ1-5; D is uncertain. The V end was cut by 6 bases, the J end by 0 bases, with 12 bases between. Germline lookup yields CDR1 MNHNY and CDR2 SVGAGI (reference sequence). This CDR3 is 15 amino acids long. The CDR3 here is CASRRRDYSNQPQHF. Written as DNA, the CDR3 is TGTGCCAGCAGAAGACGGGATTATAGCAATCAGCCCCAGCATTTT.

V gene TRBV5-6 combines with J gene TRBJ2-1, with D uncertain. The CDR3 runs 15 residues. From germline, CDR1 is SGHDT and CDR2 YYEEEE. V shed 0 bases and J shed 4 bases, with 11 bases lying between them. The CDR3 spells CASSLVTAVYNEQFF. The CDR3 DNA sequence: TGTGCCAGCAGCTTGGTAACAGCCGTTTACAATGAGCAGTTCTTC.

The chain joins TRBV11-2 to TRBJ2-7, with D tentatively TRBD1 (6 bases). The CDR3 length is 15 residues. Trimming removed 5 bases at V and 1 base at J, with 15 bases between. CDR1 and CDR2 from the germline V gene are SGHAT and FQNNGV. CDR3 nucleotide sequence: TGTGCCAGCAGCCCCGAGGCAGGGGTATCCTACGAGCAGTACTTC. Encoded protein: CASSPEAGVSYEQYF.

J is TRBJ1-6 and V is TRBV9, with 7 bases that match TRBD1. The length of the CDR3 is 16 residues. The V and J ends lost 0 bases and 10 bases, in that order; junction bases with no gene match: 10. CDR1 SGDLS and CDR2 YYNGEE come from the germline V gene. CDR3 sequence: CASSVGGTVKFSPLHF. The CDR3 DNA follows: TGTGCCAGCAGCGTAGGGGGGACAGTGAAATTCTCACCCCTCCACTTT.

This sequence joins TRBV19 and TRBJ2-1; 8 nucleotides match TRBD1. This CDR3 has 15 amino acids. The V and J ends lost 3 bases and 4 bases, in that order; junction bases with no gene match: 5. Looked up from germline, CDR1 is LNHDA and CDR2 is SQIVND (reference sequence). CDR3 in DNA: TGTGCCAGTAGTATCCAGGGGGCGTATTACAATGAGCAGTTCTTC. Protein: CASSIQGAYYNEQFF.

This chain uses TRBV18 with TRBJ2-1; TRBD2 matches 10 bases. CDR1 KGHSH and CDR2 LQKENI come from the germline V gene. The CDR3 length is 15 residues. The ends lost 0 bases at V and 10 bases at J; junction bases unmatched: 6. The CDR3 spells CASSPPASGSREQFF. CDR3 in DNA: TGTGCCAGCTCACCACCGGCTAGCGGGAGCCGAGAGCAGTTCTTC.

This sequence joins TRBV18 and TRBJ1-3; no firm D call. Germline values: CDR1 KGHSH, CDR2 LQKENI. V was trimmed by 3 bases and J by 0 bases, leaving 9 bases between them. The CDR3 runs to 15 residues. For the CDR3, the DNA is TGTGCCAGCTCACCCTATCCGGACTCTGGAAACACCATATATTTT. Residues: CASSPYPDSGNTIYF.

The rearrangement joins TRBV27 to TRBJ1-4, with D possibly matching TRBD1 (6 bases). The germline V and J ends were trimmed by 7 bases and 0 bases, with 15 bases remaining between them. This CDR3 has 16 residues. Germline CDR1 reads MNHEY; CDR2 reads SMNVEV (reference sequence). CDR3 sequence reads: CASTSRGGATNEKLFF. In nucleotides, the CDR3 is TGTGCCAGCACCTCCCGAGGGGGGGCAACTAATGAAAAACTGTTTTTT. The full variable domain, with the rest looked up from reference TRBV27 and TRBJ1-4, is EAQVTQNPRYLITVTGKKLTVTCSQNMNHEYMSWYRQDPGLGLRQIYYSMNVEVTDKGDVPEGYKVSRKEKRNFPLILESPSPNQTSLYFCASTSRGGATNEKLFFGSGTQLSVL.

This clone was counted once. CDR3 loop: CASGGRLAGVGEQYF. For the CDR3, the DNA is TGTGCTAGTGGTGGTCGACTAGCGGGAGTCGGGGAGCAGTACTTC. The V and J genes are TRBV12-5 and TRBJ2-7, with 12 positions matching TRBD2. There are 15 residues in the CDR3. Looked up from germline, CDR1 is LGHNT and CDR2 is FRNRAP. After removal of 5 bases from V and 7 bases from J, the junction contained 9 bases not matched to a gene.

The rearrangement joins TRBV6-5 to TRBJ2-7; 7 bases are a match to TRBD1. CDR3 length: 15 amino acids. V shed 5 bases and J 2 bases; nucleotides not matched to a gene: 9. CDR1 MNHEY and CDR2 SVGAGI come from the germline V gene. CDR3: CASSRMRQGPYEQYF. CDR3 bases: TGTGCCAGCAGTAGGATGAGACAGGGCCCCTACGAGCAGTACTTC.

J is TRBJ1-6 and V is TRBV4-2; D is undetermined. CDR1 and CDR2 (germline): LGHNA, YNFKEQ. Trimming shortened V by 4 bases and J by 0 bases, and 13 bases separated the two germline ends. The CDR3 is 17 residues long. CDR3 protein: CASSLGMGSSYNSPLHF. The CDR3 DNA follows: TGTGCCAGCAGCCTCGGTATGGGGAGCTCCTATAATTCACCCCTCCACTTT.